This entry describes one T cell receptor beta chain. The antigen is not known. After removal of 5 bases from V and 5 bases from J, the junction contained 10 bases not matched to a gene. The germline gives CDR1 MGHRA, CDR2 YSYEKL. The CDR3 runs 15 residues. This sample stems from a study of CD4 T cells in relation to SARS-CoV-2 and coronaviruses. The table came from immunoSEQ multiplex PCR; TCRdb's copy has only in-frame clones and leaves some out. The repertoire has roughly 63,000 clones, roughly 93% of them found once; the top ten carry roughly 0.14%. CD4+ T cells from unexposed donors were obtained before the COVID-19 pandemic (2011-2018). Findings and limits, study-wide: Memory recall responses, not primary responses primed in culture, are what the assay detects.

The receptor's source is a human donor in good health. The sequenced material came from naive CD4+ T cells from PBMCs. As for subset: naive CD4+ T cells isolated by negative enrichment. The chain is built from TRBV4-1 and TRBJ2-5, with 8 bases lining up with TRBD1. The CDR3 DNA reads as TGCGCCAGCAGCAAAGGACAGGGATCCGTTGAGACCCAGTACTTC. It encodes CASSKGQGSVETQYF.